This TCR beta chain comes out of a study of beta chain features in type 1 diabetes. Sorting that relied on CD45RO/CCR7/CD25/CD127/CD95/CD27 yielded CD4+ naive, central memory, regulatory and stem cell-like memory cells. Sort purity for all populations was recorded as exceeding 98%. About this clone: Its matching antigen is unknown.

The isolated RNA, all of it, was reverse transcribed, so expressed TCRB transcripts were what got sequenced. Sequenced by immunoSEQ multiplex PCR; TCRdb stores in-frame clones only, minus some. The data hold hundreds of thousands of clones, with 10% to 15% observed a single time. General study findings and limits: Sequencing used cDNA, and cells with high TCR expression could therefore be over-represented.

The TCR comes from a man between 18 and 29 years old in good health. The sample comprised naive CD4+ T cells from blood.

In DNA form, the CDR3 reads TGCGCCAGCAGCCCGAGGACAGGGTCGAACACCGGGGAGCTGTTTTTT. This codes for CASSPRTGSNTGELFF. V is TRBV5-1 and J is TRBJ2-2, with 8 bases aligning to TRBD1. There are 16 residues in the CDR3. CDR1 is SGHRS, CDR2 YFSETQ, per germline. The trim removed 4 bases at V and 0 bases at J, leaving 5 bases unmatched.